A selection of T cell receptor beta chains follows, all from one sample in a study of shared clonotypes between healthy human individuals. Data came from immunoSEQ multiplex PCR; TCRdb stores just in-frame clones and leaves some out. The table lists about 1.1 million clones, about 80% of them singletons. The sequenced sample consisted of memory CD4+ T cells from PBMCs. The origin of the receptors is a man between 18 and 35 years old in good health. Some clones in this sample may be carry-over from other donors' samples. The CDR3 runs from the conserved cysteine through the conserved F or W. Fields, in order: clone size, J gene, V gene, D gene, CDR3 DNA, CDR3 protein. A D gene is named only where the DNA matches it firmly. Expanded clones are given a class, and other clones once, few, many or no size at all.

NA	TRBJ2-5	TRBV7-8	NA	TGTGCCAGCAGCTTATACAGGGAGTACCAAGAGACCCAGTACTTC	CASSLYREYQETQYF
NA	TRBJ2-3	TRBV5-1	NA	TGCGCCAGCAGCCTGCCAAGACAGAACTCAGATACGCAGTATTTT	CASSLPRQNSDTQYF
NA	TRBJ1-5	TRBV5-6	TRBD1	TGTGCCAGCAGCTCCGGGACAGGCTTCAATCAGCCCCAGCATTTT	CASSSGTGFNQPQHF
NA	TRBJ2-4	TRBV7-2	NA	TGTGCCAGCAGCTTGTCGAGGGGGGACATTCAGTACTTC	CASSLSRGDIQYF
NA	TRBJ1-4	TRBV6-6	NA	TGTGCCAGCAGTTCGGGACACCGGGTTGAAAAACTGTTTTTT	CASSSGHRVEKLFF
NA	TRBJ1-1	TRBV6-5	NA	TGTGCCAGCAGTTACGCAGGGGAAGCTTTCTTT	CASSYAGEAFF
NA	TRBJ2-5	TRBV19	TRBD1	TGTGCCAGTAGTACGAGATCACAGGGGCCCACAGAGACCCAGTACTTC	CASSTRSQGPTETQYF
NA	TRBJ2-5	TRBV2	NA	TGTGCCAGCAGTCCAGGGTTGCGGGAGACCCAGTACTTC	CASSPGLRETQYF
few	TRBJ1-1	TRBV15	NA	TGTGCCACCAGCAGAGAATGGACCACCGAAGCTTTCTTT	CATSREWTTEAFF
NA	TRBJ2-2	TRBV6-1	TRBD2	TGTGCCAGCACTCTAGCGGTGAACACCGGGGAGCTGTTTTTT	CASTLAVNTGELFF
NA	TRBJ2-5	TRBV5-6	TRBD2	TGTGCCAGCAGCTTGGATGGGGCGGGAGAGGAGACCCAGTACTTC	CASSLDGAGEETQYF
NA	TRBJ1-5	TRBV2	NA	TGTGCCAGCAGTGTAATGAAAACCGACTTGCAGCCCCAGCATTTT	CASSVMKTDLQPQHF
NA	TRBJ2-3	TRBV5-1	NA	TGCGCCAGCACACGGGAACTGGAGGATACGCAGTATTTT	CASTRELEDTQYF
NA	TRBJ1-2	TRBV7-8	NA	TGTGCCAGCAGCTTAGGGTCGGTGGGCCTAGGCTATGGCTACACCTTC	CASSLGSVGLGYGYTF
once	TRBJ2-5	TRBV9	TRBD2	TGTGCCAGCAGCGTAGGGGGCGGGAGAGGCGGAGAGACCCAGTACTTC	CASSVGGGRGGETQYF
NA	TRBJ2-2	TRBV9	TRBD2	TGTGCCAGCAGCCCCTTAGGTACTAGCGATCCCGGGGAGCTGTTTTTT	CASSPLGTSDPGELFF
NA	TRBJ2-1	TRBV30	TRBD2	TGTGCCGGAAAGGGACTAGCGACAACCAATGAGCAGTTCTTC	CAGKGLATTNEQFF
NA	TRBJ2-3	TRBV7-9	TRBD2	TGTGCCAGCAGCGAGGGACTAGGTTCCACAGATACGCAGTATTTT	CASSEGLGSTDTQYF
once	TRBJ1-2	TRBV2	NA	TGTGCCAGCAGTGAGGAGGGAGCTAACTATGGCTACACCTTC	CASSEEGANYGYTF
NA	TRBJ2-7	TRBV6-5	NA	TGTGCCAGCAGTTACTCGGTGACGTCTCCTACCTACGAGCAGTACTTC	CASSYSVTSPTYEQYF
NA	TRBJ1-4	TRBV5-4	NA	TGTGCCAGCAGCTTGGATCAGGGCAATGAAAAACTGTTTTTT	CASSLDQGNEKLFF
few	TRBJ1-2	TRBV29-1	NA	TGCAGCGCTGCCGGGACAATAAGTGGCTACACCTTC	CSAAGTISGYTF
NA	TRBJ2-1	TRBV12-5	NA	TGTGCTAGTGGCCGAACCGATGAGCAGTTCTTC	CASGRTDEQFF
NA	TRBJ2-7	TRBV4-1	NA	TGCGCCAGCAGCCGCGCCGACGGGGGTCTAACCTACGAGCAGTACTTC	CASSRADGGLTYEQYF
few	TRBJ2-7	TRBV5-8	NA	TGTGCCAGCAGCTCTCTCGACCGAGGCCCTCTTAACTACGAGCAGTACTTC	CASSSLDRGPLNYEQYF
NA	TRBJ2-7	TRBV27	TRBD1	TGTGCCAGCAGAGTTAAGACAGGGAGCTCCTACGAGCAGTACTTC	CASRVKTGSSYEQYF
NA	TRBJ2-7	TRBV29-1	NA	TGCAGCGGAGGGGACTCCTACGAGCAGTACTTC	CSGGDSYEQYF
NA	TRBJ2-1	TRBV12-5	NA	TGTGCTAGTGGTTTACGTAATGAGCAGTTCTTC	CASGLRNEQFF
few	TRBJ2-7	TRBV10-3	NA	TGTGCCATCAGTGCAGCATGGACCGTCTCCTACGAGCAGTACTTC	CAISAAWTVSYEQYF
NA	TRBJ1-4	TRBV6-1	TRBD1	TGTGCCAGCATCCGGACAGGGGAAAAACTGTTTTTT	CASIRTGEKLFF
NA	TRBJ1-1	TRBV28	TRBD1	TGTGCCAGCAGCTCCTCGGGACAGGGACGGGACACTGAAGCTTTCTTT	CASSSSGQGRDTEAFF
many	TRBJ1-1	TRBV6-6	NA	TGTGCCAGCAGCACTCGGGGTCAGTCGAACACTGAAGCTTTCTTT	CASSTRGQSNTEAFF
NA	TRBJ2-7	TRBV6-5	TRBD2	TGTGCCAGCGGACAGGCGGGAGGGATCTCCTACGAGCAGTACTTC	CASGQAGGISYEQYF
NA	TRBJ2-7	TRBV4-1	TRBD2	TGCGCCAGCAGCCACGAATATGGACTAGCGGGAGGGGACGAGCAGTACTTC	CASSHEYGLAGGDEQYF
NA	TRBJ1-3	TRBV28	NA	TGTGTCTCAACAGGTCGGGACAAGTTATTAAACACCATATATTTT	CVSTGRDKLLNTIYF
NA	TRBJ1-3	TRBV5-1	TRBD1	TGCGCCAGCAGGTCGACAGGGGGGCAGAGGGACACCATATATTTT	CASRSTGGQRDTIYF
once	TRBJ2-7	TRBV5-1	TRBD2	TGCGCCAGCAGCCCGGGACTAGCGGGAACGAACTACGAGCAGTACTTC	CASSPGLAGTNYEQYF
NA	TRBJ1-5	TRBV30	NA	TGTGCCTGGAGTGGAGGGAGGGCCCAGCATTTT	CAWSGGRAQHF
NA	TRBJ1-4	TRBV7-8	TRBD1	TGTGCCAGCAGCTTAGCCGGGACAGCCTCCTCGCGGGGTGAAAAACTGTTTTTT	CASSLAGTASSRGEKLFF
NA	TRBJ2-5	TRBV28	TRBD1	TGTGCCAGCAGTCTTCGACAGGGGGGAGCGGAAGAGACCCAGTACTTC	CASSLRQGGAEETQYF
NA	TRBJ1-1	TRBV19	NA	TGTGCCCCCCCCGGGCCGAGCCTCACTGAAGCTTTCTTT	CAPPGPSLTEAFF
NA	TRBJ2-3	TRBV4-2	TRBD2	TGTGCCAGCAGCCAAGATACGGCGCGGGAGGGCACAGATACGCAGTATTTT	CASSQDTAREGTDTQYF
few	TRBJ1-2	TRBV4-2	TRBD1	TGTGCCAGCAGTCGAGGGGGACAGCCGGCTATAAGCTACACCTTC	CASSRGGQPAISYTF
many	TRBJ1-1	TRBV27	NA	TGTGCCAGCCGCTTTCAGACTGAAGCTTTCTTT	CASRFQTEAFF
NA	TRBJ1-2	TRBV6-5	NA	TGTGCCAGCAGTTACTCGATTTCAGGGATCTATGGCTACACCTTC	CASSYSISGIYGYTF
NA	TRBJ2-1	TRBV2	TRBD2	TGTGCCAGCAGTGAATTGGGACTAGCGGGGAAAAATGAGCAGTTCTTC	CASSELGLAGKNEQFF
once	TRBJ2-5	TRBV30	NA	TGTGCCTGGAGAACTCAGGGGAAGGCCCAGTACTTC	CAWRTQGKAQYF
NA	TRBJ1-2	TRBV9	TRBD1	TGTGCCAGCAGCGTAGGTGGACAGGGACTTTATGGCTACACCTTC	CASSVGGQGLYGYTF
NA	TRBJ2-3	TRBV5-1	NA	TGCGCCAGCAGCCCCTCCGCTATTAGCACAGATACGCAGTATTTT	CASSPSAISTDTQYF
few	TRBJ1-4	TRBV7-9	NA	TGTGCCAGCAGCTTAGAAGCGGGGGGCAGGAATGAAAAACTGTTTTTT	CASSLEAGGRNEKLFF
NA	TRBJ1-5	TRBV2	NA	TGTGCCAGCAGTGACGAGGGCGATCAGCCCCAGCATTTT	CASSDEGDQPQHF
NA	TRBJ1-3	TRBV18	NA	TGTGCCAGCTCACAGCGACAGGTCCTACCTGGAAACACCATATATTTT	CASSQRQVLPGNTIYF
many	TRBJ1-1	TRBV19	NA	TGTGCCAGTAGTATAGATCATCTGCGACAGACTGAAGCTTTCTTT	CASSIDHLRQTEAFF
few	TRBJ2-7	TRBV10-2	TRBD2	TGCGCCAGCAGTGACCCTGGGACTAGCGCCTCCTACGAGCAGTACTTC	CASSDPGTSASYEQYF